The T cell receptor (beta chain) under discussion was sequenced for a study of blood T cell repertoires in COVID-19. Study at large: Among Cohort 3 donors, those recovered had two negative PCRs, clearance, or symptom resolution. PBMCs, B-cell-depleted T cells, or T cells provided the cDNA or gDNA that made up the material.

The CDR3 has 14 amino acids. Germline CDR1 and CDR2: SGHRS and YFSETQ. V lost 4 bases, J lost 2 bases, and 13 bases lay in between. Clones were sequenced by immunoSEQ multiplex PCR, and TCRdb holds only the in-frame ones, with some missing. The table lists 300,000 to 450,000 clones, approximately 87% of them singletons, with approximately 1.9% in the top ten. The age range of participants was 18 to 89 years, with residence in about two dozen US areas. Each participant's cohort was designated according to participant-reported clinical history. Specimen: PBMCs or T cells enriched from blood (not recorded which). The clonotype was recovered from a man aged 35 to 55 in a cohort exposed to, infected with or recovered from COVID-19 (not recorded which). This chain uses TRBV5-1 with TRBJ2-7; maybe TRBD1 (5 bases). CDR3: CASSLDIPPYEQYF. CDR3 sequence (DNA): TGCGCCAGCAGCCTGGACATCCCTCCCTACGAGCAGTACTTC.